The rows below give T cell receptor beta chains drawn from one sample of a study of blood T cell repertoires in COVID-19. Sequencing was performed with immunoSEQ multiplex PCR; in TCRdb, only in-frame clones are kept and a portion is missing. The top ten clones hold roughly 3.5% of a sample with 95,000 to 150,000 clones, 80% to 85% of them seen once. Sequencing used PBMCs or T cells enriched from blood (not recorded which). These receptors originate from a woman aged 25 to 45 who had recovered from COVID-19. Each CDR3 is given without its conserved first and last residue.

v_call cdr3_aa
TRBV28 ASSLLVDRAIGYT
TRBV28 ASSLTQGALQETQY
TRBV19 ASKHYQQGNNQPQH
TRBV5-1 ASSITGATHEKLF
TRBV30 AWTRTAGRSTGELF
TRBV15 ATSRDLGPVKNIQY
TRBV9 ASSVVPAEAAGANVLT
TRBV7-9 ASSLTGKGNTIY
TRBV11-2 ASSRWTSGTDTQY
TRBV28 ASSSPYLAGGRYEQY
TRBV6-5 ASGWGRTPGNTIY
TRBV12-3/TRBV12-4 ASSFALSYEQY
TRBV28 ASSSSMNTEAF
TRBV7-9 ASTLRRDTQY
TRBV4-3 ASSQDSGTTQTYEQY
TRBV29-1 SVADKGAQY
TRBV9 ASSPRLGANVLT
TRBV19 ASRRTGNYGYT
TRBV5-1 ASSSSGTGVNTIY
TRBV10-3 AISNSAANEKLF
TRBV28 ASSQDRGGLTEAF
TRBV3-1/TRBV3-2 ASSQGIQGSYEQY
TRBV27 ASSLSLGGSADTQY
TRBV6-1 ASSATGSGPPYEQY
TRBV28 ASSLVGVRYEQY
TRBV2 ASSQGYEQY
TRBV29-1 SVAGVAGGELF
TRBV19 ASEPQGAWGYT
TRBV3-1/TRBV3-2 ASSQEMNIEVYNEQF
TRBV18 ASSSSLNTEAF
TRBV28 ASSPDSYGYT
TRBV6-5 ASRPQGSPYNEQF
TRBV9 ASSVEGAGGYT
TRBV29-1 SVAQKGDYGYT
TRBV4-1 ASSLDRGDSGANVLT
TRBV7-9 ASSPRWTGVPYEQY
TRBV20-1 SASVGKGGYT
TRBV18 ASSPWTSGNNEQF
TRBV6-5 ASSWVRDTQY
TRBV7-6 ASSRDYNQPQH